A single count supports the clone carrying this T cell receptor beta chain. The antigen remains undetermined. V was pared by 2 bases and J by 10 bases, with 7 bases of the junction left unmatched. The CDR3 spans 14 residues. Germline V lookup: CDR1 KGHSH, CDR2 LQKENI. Clones were sequenced by immunoSEQ multiplex PCR, and TCRdb holds only the in-frame ones, with some missing. The sample yields about 330,000 clones, 67% seen once. These data originate in a study of cytotoxic CD8 clonotypes in ibrutinib-treated CLL. At the level of the study: IGHV unmutated 17 to 18; relapsed/refractory about a dozen; treatment-naive more than 14. Study conclusions and caveats: While tracking circulating CD8+ T-cell counts, baseline clonality exceeded that of age-matched healthy donors.

This TCR was sampled from a human donor with chronic lymphocytic leukemia. V gene TRBV18 combines with J gene TRBJ1-1; TRBD1 agrees at 10 bases. This sample comprised PBMCs, obtained after 36 months of ibrutinib treatment. CDR3 sequence (DNA): TGTGCCAGCTCACCAGGACAGGGGGGGATTGGAGCTTTCTTT. This sequence encodes CASSPGQGGIGAFF.